This is a list of T cell receptor beta chains from one sample in a study of somatic mutations in cytotoxic T cells in rheumatoid arthritis. Clones were sequenced by immunoSEQ multiplex PCR, and TCRdb holds only the in-frame ones, with some missing. The data show about 5,000 clones, roughly four fifths seen once. Specimen: CD8+ T cells sorted from blood. The receptors originated from an adult with rheumatoid arthritis. Both conserved end residues are part of each CDR3. Size is omitted from some rows. Given values are once, few, many or a class for expanded clones.

TRBV6-5	NA	TRBJ2-7	14	CASSYSIDYYEQYF
TRBV2	NA	TRBJ1-1	18	CASSEELGRTLGNTEAFF
TRBV6-1	NA	TRBJ2-6	15	CASSEGTSGANVLTF
TRBV21-1	NA	TRBJ1-2	11	CASSKGAGYTF
TRBV5-1	NA	TRBJ2-2	16	CASSLALAGEKGELFF
TRBV6-6	NA	TRBJ1-2	16	CASSVTTGGPNYGYTF
TRBV7-9	NA	TRBJ1-2	13	CASSLDTNYGYTF
TRBV4-3	NA	TRBJ2-7	15	CASSQRLAEAYEQYF
TRBV27	few	TRBJ1-1	11	CAIQTPGGAFF
TRBV11-3	NA	TRBJ1-3	14	CASSQRGSGNTIYF
TRBV30	NA	TRBJ1-6	13	CAWRGPDNSPLHF
TRBV7-8	few	TRBJ2-7	14	CASSFLAGGGEQYF
TRBV4-3	NA	TRBJ2-1	14	CASSPGEVYNEQFF
TRBV27	NA	NA	15	CASSLLGGARGEQYF
TRBV5-1	NA	TRBJ1-4	15	CASKLSTSPGEKLFF
TRBV16	NA	TRBJ2-1	16	CASSRTTSGRGNEQFF
TRBV6-4	NA	TRBJ1-1	14	CASRPGGGNTEAFF
TRBV9	NA	TRBJ2-1	13	CASSTDRPNEQFF
TRBV4-3	few	TRBJ2-7	13	CASSQGTNYEQYF
TRBV7-3	NA	TRBJ2-1	18	CASSLTAGGRASYNEQFF
TRBV5-1	few	TRBJ1-2	11	CASRTDNGYTF
TRBV6-5	NA	TRBJ1-2	15	CASSFDPRGSYGYTF
TRBV19	few	TRBJ1-5	13	CASSMEWVQPQHF
TRBV4-3	NA	TRBJ1-3	16	CASSQDTSRGSNTIYF
TRBV4-3	few	TRBJ2-1	15	CASSQDTGDYNEQFF
TRBV15	NA	TRBJ2-3	15	CATSRGQLSTDTQYF